This passage covers 13 T cell receptor beta chains from one sample sequenced in a study of T cell changes during pregnancy in multiple sclerosis. TCRdb's table, derived via immunoSEQ multiplex PCR, lists solely in-frame clones and lacks some. The profile shows tens of thousands of clones, about 91% of them singletons. Sequenced material: peripheral blood, taken in the second trimester of pregnancy. Receptors were obtained from a female donor in good health, enrolled as a control in a pregnancy study.

The rearrangement uses TRBV11-2 and TRBJ1-1; no firm D call. V lost 0 bases to trimming and J lost 3 bases, with 11 bases between them. The CDR3 runs to 15 residues. CDR1 and CDR2 from the germline V gene are SGHAT and FQNNGV. CDR3 region: CASSLDLVTHTEAFF. The CDR3 DNA is TGTGCCAGCAGCTTAGATCTCGTGACTCACACTGAAGCTTTCTTT.

This sequence joins TRBV11-2 and TRBJ1-3; D is uncertain. Between the trimmed V and J ends, which lost 1 base and 4 bases, there was a span of 11 bases. CDR1 SGHAT and CDR2 FQNNGV come from the germline V gene. This CDR3 has 15 residues. The CDR3 bases are TGTGCCAGCAGCTTAGGGGAGGTGATGGGAAACACCATATATTTT. Protein sequence: CASSLGEVMGNTIYF. The full variable domain, in which reference TRBV11-2 and TRBJ1-3 provide the parts outside the CDR3, is EAGVAQSPRYKIIEKRQSVAFWCNPISGHATLYWYQQILGQGPKLLIQFQNNGVVDDSQLPKDRFSAERLKGVDSTLKIQPAKLEDSAVYLCASSLGEVMGNTIYFGEGSWLTVV.

This chain connects TRBV28 to TRBJ2-6, with TRBD1 matching 8 bases. The CDR3 has 18 amino acids. V dropped 0 bases and J dropped 0; count of bases not matched to a gene: 4. Germline V CDR1 and CDR2: MDHEN, SYDVKM. The CDR3 DNA sequence: TGTGCCAGCAGTTTATGGGACAGGGAAAACTCTGGGGCCAACGTCCTGACTTTC. Translating it yields CASSLWDRENSGANVLTF.

The CDR3 DNA reads as TGTGCCAGCAGCGGCGGGGGGTTCGACGAGCAGTACTTC. It yields the protein CASSGGGFDEQYF. This chain links TRBV9 with TRBJ2-7; 8 bases are a match to TRBD2. V shed 3 bases and J 5 bases; nucleotides not matched to a gene: 4. From germline, CDR1 is SGDLS and CDR2 YYNGEE. CDR3 length: 13 amino acids.

The chain couples TRBV11-2 to TRBJ1-2; D is possibly TRBD1 (5 bases). V was trimmed by 4 bases and J by 5 bases, leaving 14 bases between them. The germline V gene encodes CDR1 SGHAT and CDR2 FQNNGV. CDR3 length: 14 amino acids. The CDR3: CASSSAGTGYGYTF. The DNA of the CDR3 is TGTGCCAGCAGCTCCGCGGGGACGGGTTATGGCTACACCTTC.

This rearrangement joins TRBV5-1 to TRBJ1-2; tentatively, D is TRBD1 (5 bases). The CDR3 spans 14 residues. V was pared by 7 bases and J by 2 bases, with 15 bases between. CDR1 and CDR2 (germline): SGHRS, YFSETQ. The CDR3 sequence: CASQSEEGNYGYTF. In nucleotides, the CDR3 is TGCGCCAGCCAGTCGGAGGAGGGGAACTATGGCTACACCTTC.

This clone was recorded only once. This chain's CDR3 is CASKVQVNGYTF. The CDR3 region has the DNA TGTGCCAGTAAGGTACAGGTCAATGGCTACACCTTC. The V gene is TRBV19, the J gene TRBJ1-2; tentatively, D is TRBD1 (5 bases). Deletions cut 7 bases from V and 6 bases from J, with 12 bases between. There are 12 residues in the CDR3. The V gene's germline CDR1 is LNHDA and CDR2 SQIVND (reference sequence).

The chain combines TRBV6-1 with TRBJ1-2; 9 bases fit TRBD1. The CDR3 spans 13 residues. Germline assignment: CDR1 MNHNS and CDR2 SASEGT. The ends lost 5 bases at V and 4 bases at J; junction bases unmatched: 2. The CDR3 DNA follows: TGTGCCAGCAGTAGGGACAGGGCCTATGGCTACACCTTC. It codes for CASSRDRAYGYTF.

The gene calls are TRBV28 and TRBJ1-4; D remains ambiguous. The CDR3 runs to 13 residues. Germline CDR1 is MDHEN and CDR2 is SYDVKM. Trimming removed 3 bases at V and 5 bases at J, with 7 bases between. CDR3 sequence: CASSFGGNEKLFF. CDR3 in DNA: TGTGCCAGCAGTTTTGGCGGGAATGAAAAACTGTTTTTT.

The V gene is TRBV28, the J gene TRBJ2-7; 7 positions match TRBD1. CDR3 length: 14 residues. Germline-derived CDR1 and CDR2 are MDHEN and SYDVKM. J was trimmed by 2 bases and V by 6 bases; bases with no gene match: 7. The CDR3 DNA follows: TGTGCCAGCAGCAGACAGGGCTTGACCTACGAGCAGTACTTC. This gives the protein CASSRQGLTYEQYF.

This chain links TRBV27 with TRBJ2-1, with TRBD2 matching over 14 bases. The J segment lost 16 bases and the V segment lost 4 bases, leaving 15 bases of the junction unmatched. The CDR3 is 16 amino acids. CDR1 is MNHEY, CDR2 SMNVEV, per germline (reference sequence). The CDR3: CASSSPGLAGAPFKFF. CDR3 in DNA: TGTGCCAGCAGTTCCCCGGGACTAGCGGGAGCACCGTTTAAATTCTTC.

The chain couples TRBV30 to TRBJ1-5, with TRBD1 identical over 11 bases. This CDR3 spans 15 amino acids. The V gene end was trimmed by 5 bases and the J gene end by 4 bases; junction bases not matched to a gene: 7. The V gene's germline CDR1 is GTSNPN and CDR2 SVGIG (reference sequence). CDR3 amino acids: CAWSTGTGGNQPQHF. CDR3 nucleotide sequence: TGTGCCTGGTCTACCGGGACAGGGGGGAATCAGCCCCAGCATTTT.

The V call is TRBV29-1, the J call TRBJ2-7, with 8 bases identical to TRBD1. V lost 4 bases to trimming and J lost 3 bases; unmatched junction nucleotides: 5. This CDR3 spans 13 amino acids. CDR1 and CDR2 from the germline V gene are SQVTM and ANQGSEA. The CDR3 nucleotides are TGCAGCGTTGGTCGAGACAGGGGCTACGAGCAGTACTTC. It encodes CSVGRDRGYEQYF.